The 9 T cell receptor beta chains below come from one sample, sequenced in a study of blood T cells in healthy people across ages. A second PCR, run for about 7 to 11 cycles, used a sample-barcoded 5' primer plus a J-beta primer mix. TCRdb independently ran MiXCR on the 5' RACE reads; one entry per CDR3 protein. The sample carries 800,000 to 900,000 distinct CDR3 sequences, 62% recorded once. Sequencing input: blood. Receptors originate from a man aged 25-45 years in good health.

This chain connects TRBV11-2 to TRBJ2-5; 9 bases map to TRBD1. CDR3 length: 15 amino acids. From germline, CDR1 is SGHAT and CDR2 FQNNGV. With 1 base clipped from V and 4 bases from J, the junction kept 4 bases outside the gene matches. The chain's CDR3 is CASSLAGTGRETQYF. For the CDR3, the DNA is TGTGCCAGCAGCTTAGCCGGGACAGGGAGAGAGACCCAGTACTTC. Based on the CDR3 plus reference TRBV11-2 and TRBJ2-5, the full variable domain is EAGVAQSPRYKIIEKRQSVAFWCNPISGHATLYWYQQILGQGPKLLIQFQNNGVVDDSQLPKDRFSAERLKGVDSTLKIQPAKLEDSAVYLCASSLAGTGRETQYFGPGTRLLVL.

Ten or more counts support this clonotype. Germline and junction disagree at one end, which may indicate a read error. The V and J genes are TRBV5-1 and TRBJ2-1; D remains unclear. The CDR3 sequence is 16 residues long. Looked up from germline, CDR1 is SGHRS and CDR2 is YFSETQ. The CDR3 sequence is CASSLGGGSSYNEQFF. The CDR3 DNA follows: TGTGCCAGCAGCTTGGGTGGTGGAAGCTCCTACAATGAGCAGTTCTTC.

There are a few counts of this clonotype. This chain uses TRBV7-8 with TRBJ2-4; no definite D call. Per germline, CDR1 SGHVS and CDR2 FQNEAQ. With 5 bases removed from V and 8 bases from J, the gap between germline ends came to 16 bases. The CDR3 length is 14 residues. CDR3 loop: CASSISTYLDIQYF. The CDR3 nucleotides are TGTGCCAGCAGCATAAGTACTTACCTTGACATTCAGTACTTC.

The rearrangement links TRBV25-1 to TRBJ2-4; TRBD2 aligns across 7 bases. The end of the DNA fits TRBJ2-7 better, so the J call may be wrong. The V gene's germline CDR1 is MGHDK and CDR2 SYGVNS. This CDR3 region has 15 residues. The CDR3 sequence is CASSEYTGGYDEQYF. DNA for the CDR3: TGTGCCAGCAGTGAATATACCGGGGGGTACGACGAGCAGTACTTC.

V is TRBV10-3 and J is TRBJ2-1; the match to TRBD2 covers 16 bases. V lost 6 bases, J lost 7 bases, and 9 bases stayed unmatched. The CDR3 contains 17 residues. Germline lookup yields CDR1 ENHRY and CDR2 SYGVKD. The CDR3 DNA sequence: TGTGCCATCAGCCCCGGGACTAGCGGGGGGGTCGGGAATGAGCAGTTCTTC. Its protein is CAISPGTSGGVGNEQFF.

The chain links TRBV20-1 to TRBJ2-5, with D unclear. The germline CDR1 and CDR2 sequences are DFQATT and SNEGSKA (reference sequence). V lost 3 bases to trimming and J lost 5 bases, with 10 bases between them. The CDR3 extends over 12 amino acids. CDR3: CSARPSGETQYF. The CDR3 DNA follows: TGCAGTGCTAGGCCCAGTGGGGAGACCCAGTACTTC.

In this sample, this clonotype turned up once. The chain is built from TRBV5-1 and TRBJ2-3; no definite D call. Trimming removed 2 bases at V and 2 bases at J, with 12 bases between. Per germline, CDR1 SGHRS and CDR2 YFSETQ. The CDR3 length is 15 residues. CDR3: CASSLNRVHTDTQYF. The CDR3 region has the DNA TGCGCCAGCAGCTTAAACCGGGTCCACACAGATACGCAGTATTTT. The full variable domain, completed using reference TRBV5-1 and TRBJ2-3, is KAGVTQTPRYLIKTRGQQVTLSCSPISGHRSVSWYQQTPGQGLQFLFEYFSETQRNKGNFPGRFSGRQFSNSRSEMNVSTLELGDSALYLCASSLNRVHTDTQYFGPGTRLTVL.

In nucleotides, the CDR3 is TGTGCCAGCAGTCTTCCGGCGTTAGAGACCCAGTACTTC. This translates into CASSLPALETQYF. The V and J genes are TRBV28 and TRBJ2-7; no reliable D call. The end of the DNA is better explained by TRBJ2-5, so the J call may be wrong. The CDR3 length is 13 residues. Germline CDR1 reads MDHEN; CDR2 reads SYDVKM.

This clonotype was recorded a few times. The chain joins TRBV3-1 to TRBJ2-1; no clear D gene. Germline CDR1 LGHDT, CDR2 YNNKEL (reference sequence). The CDR3 sequence is 12 residues long. Trimming cost V 4 bases and J 5 bases, with 6 bases left between them. This CDR3 is CASSRPDNEQFF. CDR3 bases: TGTGCCAGCAGCCGCCCCGACAATGAGCAGTTCTTC.